This TCR beta chain emerged from a study of chemoradiotherapy in HPV16-positive cancers. Study results and limitations: Candidate HPV-specific clones and E7-related TCR motifs grew in tumor during treatment.

Method: immunoSEQ multiplex PCR; TCRdb's copy keeps in-frame clones and lacks some. The sample lists 9,500 to 15,000 clones; 90% were seen once. CDR3 length: 17 amino acids. CDR1 LGHNT and CDR2 FRNRAP come from the germline V gene. Trimming took off 0 bases at V and 2 bases at J, with 17 bases between the two ends. In regard to this clone: Its matching antigen is unknown.

This receptor was identified in a human donor with HPV-associated anogenital cancer. The genes are TRBV12-5 and TRBJ2-7; D is possibly TRBD1 or TRBD2 (6 bases each). This material was obtained from a patient who underwent chemoradiotherapy. The CDR3 is CASGLVVGGTSPYEQYF. CDR3 bases: TGTGCTAGTGGTTTGGTAGTTGGGGGGACAAGTCCCTACGAGCAGTACTTC.